These 11 T cell receptor beta chains came from one sample sequenced in a study of cytomegalovirus exposure and HLA in healthy donors. Primers: 60 Vbeta forward and 13 Jbeta reverse. The table came from immunoSEQ multiplex PCR; TCRdb's copy has only in-frame clones and leaves some out. The sample comprises over 150,000 clones, approximately 82% of which are singletons, and approximately 1.2% rests with the top ten. Input material: PBMCs. These TCRs come from a girl between 2 and 10 years old in good health and CMV-seropositive.

The chain combines TRBV19 with TRBJ1-5; 7 bases are a match to TRBD1. Germline CDR1 and CDR2: LNHDA and SQIVND (reference sequence). V shed 0 bases and J 6 bases; nucleotides not matched to a gene: 11. The CDR3 spans 17 residues. The CDR3 nucleotides are TGTGCCAGTAGTATAGATTTTGGGACAGAGCTGGGTCAGCCCCAGCATTTT. Translating it yields CASSIDFGTELGQPQHF.

This chain joins TRBV4-2 and TRBJ1-2, with 8 bases matching TRBD1. This CDR3 is 14 amino acids long. V shed 6 bases and J 3 bases; nucleotides not matched to a gene: 6. CDR1 is LGHNA and CDR2 is YNFKEQ in the germline V gene. The CDR3 DNA follows: TGTGCCAGCAGTAGAGGACAGGGCGACTATGGCTACACCTTC. This gives the protein CASSRGQGDYGYTF.

This clone was recorded only once. The chain is built from TRBV10-1 and TRBJ2-7; 12 bases match TRBD1. CDR1 WNHNN and CDR2 SYGVQD come from the germline V gene (reference sequence). J lost 3 bases, V lost 7 bases, and 19 bases had no gene match. The CDR3 spans 19 residues. CDR3 DNA: TGCGCCAGCACCCGAAACGGGACAGGGGGCGATGCTCCCCTCTACGAGCAGTACTTC. This gives the protein CASTRNGTGGDAPLYEQYF.

The gene calls are TRBV6-1 and TRBJ2-7, with D unclear. Trimming shortened V by 6 bases and J by 4 bases, and 13 bases separated the two germline ends. The CDR3 is 13 amino acids. Germline V gene data show CDR1 as MNHNS and CDR2 as SASEGT. The CDR3 is CASSRQAGYEQYF. The CDR3 nucleotides read TGTGCCAGCAGCCGACAAGCTGGGTACGAGCAGTACTTC.

Of note for this clone: As the CDR3 is not closed by the conserved phenylalanine or tryptophan, this likely results from a read error. This chain connects TRBV4-1 to TRBJ1-1; D is perhaps TRBD1 (6 bases). The CDR3 contains 14 residues. With 4 bases removed from V and 6 bases from J, the gap between germline ends came to 15 bases. Germline-derived CDR1 and CDR2 are MGHRA and YSYEKL. This CDR3 is CASSPYRTGPEAFV. CDR3 in DNA: TGCGCCAGCAGCCCGTACCGAACAGGGCCTGAAGCTTTCGTT.

The V and J genes are TRBV7-8 and TRBJ2-1; D is perhaps TRBD2 (5 bases). The germline CDR1 and CDR2 sequences are SGHVS and FQNEAQ. Between the trimmed V and J ends, which lost 7 bases and 0 bases, there was a span of 22 bases. The CDR3 contains 18 residues. The CDR3 reads CASTPIEGGASSYNEQFF. The DNA for the CDR3 is TGTGCCAGCACCCCGATAGAGGGCGGCGCTAGCTCCTACAATGAGCAGTTCTTC.

The V call is TRBV25-1, the J call TRBJ1-2; D remains unclear. Germline assignment: CDR1 MGHDK and CDR2 SYGVNS. This CDR3 has 13 residues. Trimming shortened V by 6 bases and J by 2 bases, and 10 bases separated the two germline ends. As DNA, the CDR3 is TGTGCCAGCAGCCTATCACCGAACTATGGCTACACCTTC. The encoded protein is CASSLSPNYGYTF.

The rearrangement links TRBV11-1 to TRBJ1-6, with D maybe TRBD1 (6 bases). V gave up 10 bases and J gave up 8 bases, with 15 bases separating them. Germline V gene data show CDR1 as SGHAT and CDR2 as FQDESV (reference sequence). The CDR3 covers 13 residues. The CDR3 protein is CATNAGGDSPLHF. For the CDR3, the DNA is TGTGCCACTAACGCGGGGGGCGATTCACCCCTCCACTTT.

V is TRBV6-1 and J is TRBJ2-5, with 11 bases aligning to TRBD2. Germline loops: CDR1 MNHNS, CDR2 SASEGT. This CDR3 is 14 amino acids long. The V and J ends lost 7 bases and 5 bases, in that order; junction bases with no gene match: 6. The CDR3 reads CASIAGGPGETQYF. CDR3 in DNA: TGTGCCAGCATAGCGGGAGGGCCGGGGGAGACCCAGTACTTC.

This clone was counted between two and nine times. The V gene is TRBV6-4, the J gene TRBJ1-2, with 7 positions matching TRBD1. The CDR3 has 15 residues. Germline trimming cut 2 bases from V and 4 bases from J; bases unmatched to any gene: 7. Germline assignment: CDR1 MRHNA and CDR2 SNTAGT. The CDR3: CASSDEAGTVYGYTF. The DNA of the CDR3 is TGTGCCAGCAGTGACGAAGCCGGGACAGTCTATGGCTACACCTTC.

This chain connects TRBV27 to TRBJ1-2; D unclear. CDR1 MNHEY and CDR2 SMNVEV come from the germline V gene (reference sequence). The CDR3 contains 18 residues. V shed 3 bases and J shed 0 bases, with 20 bases lying between them. CDR3 nucleotides: TGTGCCAGCAGTTTTGCGGCCGGATCACTCCTAGCTAACTATGGCTACACCTTC. This gives the protein CASSFAAGSLLANYGYTF.